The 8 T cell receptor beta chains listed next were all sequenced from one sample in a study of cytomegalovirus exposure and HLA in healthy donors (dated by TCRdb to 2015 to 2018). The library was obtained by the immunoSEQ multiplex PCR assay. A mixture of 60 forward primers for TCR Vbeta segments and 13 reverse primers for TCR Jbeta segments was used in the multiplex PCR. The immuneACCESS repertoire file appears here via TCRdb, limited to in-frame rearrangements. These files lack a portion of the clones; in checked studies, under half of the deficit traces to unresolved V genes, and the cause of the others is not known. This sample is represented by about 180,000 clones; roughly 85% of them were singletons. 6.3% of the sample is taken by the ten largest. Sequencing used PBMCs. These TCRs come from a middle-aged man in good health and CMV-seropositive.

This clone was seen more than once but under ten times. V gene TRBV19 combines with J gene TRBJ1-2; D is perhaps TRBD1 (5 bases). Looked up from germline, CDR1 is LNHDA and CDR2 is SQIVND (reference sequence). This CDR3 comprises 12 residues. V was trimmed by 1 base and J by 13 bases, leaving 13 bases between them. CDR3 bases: TGTGCCAGTAGTATAGGAGCCGGCGGGGGCACCTTC. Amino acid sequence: CASSIGAGGGTF. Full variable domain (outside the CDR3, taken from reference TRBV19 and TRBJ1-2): DGGITQSPKYLFRKEGQNVTLSCEQNLNHDAMYWYRQDPGQGLRLIYYSQIVNDFQKGDIAEGYSVSREKKESFPLTVTSAQKNPTAFYLCASSIGAGGGTFGSGTRLTVV.

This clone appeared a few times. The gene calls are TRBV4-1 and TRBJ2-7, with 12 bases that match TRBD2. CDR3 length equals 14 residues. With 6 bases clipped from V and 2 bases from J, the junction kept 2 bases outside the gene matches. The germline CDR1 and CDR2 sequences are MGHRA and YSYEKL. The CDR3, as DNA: TGCGCCAGCAGTCGGACTAGCGGGACCTACGAGCAGTACTTC. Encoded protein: CASSRTSGTYEQYF.

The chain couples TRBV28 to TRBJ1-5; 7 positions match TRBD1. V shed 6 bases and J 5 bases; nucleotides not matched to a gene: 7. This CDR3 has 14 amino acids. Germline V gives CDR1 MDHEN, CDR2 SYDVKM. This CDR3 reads CASRVDRDYQPQHF. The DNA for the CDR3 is TGTGCCAGCAGGGTAGACAGGGACTATCAGCCCCAGCATTTT.

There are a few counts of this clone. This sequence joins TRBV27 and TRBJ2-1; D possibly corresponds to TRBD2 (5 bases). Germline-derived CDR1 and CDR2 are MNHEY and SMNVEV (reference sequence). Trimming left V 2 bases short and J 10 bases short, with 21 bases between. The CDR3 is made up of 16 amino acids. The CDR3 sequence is CASSLSLLAPRREQFF. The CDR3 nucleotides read TGTGCCAGCAGTTTAAGCCTGCTAGCCCCCCGCCGGGAGCAGTTCTTC.

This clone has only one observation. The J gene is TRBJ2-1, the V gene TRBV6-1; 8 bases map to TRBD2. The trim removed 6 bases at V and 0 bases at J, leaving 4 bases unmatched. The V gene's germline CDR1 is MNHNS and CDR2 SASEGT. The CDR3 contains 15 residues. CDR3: CASSPSGSSYNEQFF. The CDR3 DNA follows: TGTGCCAGCAGCCCAAGCGGGAGCTCCTACAATGAGCAGTTCTTC.

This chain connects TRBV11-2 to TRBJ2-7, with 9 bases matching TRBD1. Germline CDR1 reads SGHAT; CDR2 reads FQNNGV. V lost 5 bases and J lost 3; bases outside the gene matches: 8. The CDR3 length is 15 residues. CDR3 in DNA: TGTGCCAGCAGCAAAACAGGGACAGGGCTCTACGAGCAGTACTTC. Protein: CASSKTGTGLYEQYF.

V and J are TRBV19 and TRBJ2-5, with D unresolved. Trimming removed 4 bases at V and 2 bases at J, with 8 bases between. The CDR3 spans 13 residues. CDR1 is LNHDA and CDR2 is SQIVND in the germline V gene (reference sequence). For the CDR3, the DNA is TGTGCCAGTAGTACAGTCAGTCAAGAGACCCAGTACTTC. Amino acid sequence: CASSTVSQETQYF.

The CDR3 sequence: CASSSHKLAVTTSSYEQYF. CDR3 nucleotides: TGTGCCAGTAGCTCCCACAAACTAGCGGTAACTACGAGCTCCTACGAGCAGTACTTC. This sequence joins TRBV19 and TRBJ2-7, with 8 nucleotides matching TRBD2. Germline V CDR1 and CDR2: LNHDA, SQIVND (reference sequence). The CDR3 is 19 residues long. Trimming took 6 bases from V and 0 from J; bases not matched to a gene: 19.